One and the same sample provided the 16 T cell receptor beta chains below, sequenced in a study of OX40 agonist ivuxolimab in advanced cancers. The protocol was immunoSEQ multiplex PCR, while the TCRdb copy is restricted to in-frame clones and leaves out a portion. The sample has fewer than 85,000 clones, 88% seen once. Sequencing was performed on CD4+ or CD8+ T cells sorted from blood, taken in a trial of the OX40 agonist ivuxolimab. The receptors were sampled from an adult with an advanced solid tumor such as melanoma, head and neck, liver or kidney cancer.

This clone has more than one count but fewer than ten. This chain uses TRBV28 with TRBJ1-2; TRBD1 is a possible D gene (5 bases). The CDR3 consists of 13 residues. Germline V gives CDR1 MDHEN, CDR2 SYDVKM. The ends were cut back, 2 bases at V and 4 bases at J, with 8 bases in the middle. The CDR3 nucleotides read TGTGCCAGCAGTTTAAGTAGGGGCTATGGCTACACCTTC. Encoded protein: CASSLSRGYGYTF.

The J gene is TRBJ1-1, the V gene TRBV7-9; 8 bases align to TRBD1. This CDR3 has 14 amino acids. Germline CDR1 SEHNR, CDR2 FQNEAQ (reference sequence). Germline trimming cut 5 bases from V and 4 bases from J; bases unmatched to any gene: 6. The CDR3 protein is CASSKTGVATEAFF. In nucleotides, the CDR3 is TGTGCCAGCAGCAAGACAGGGGTGGCCACTGAAGCTTTCTTT.

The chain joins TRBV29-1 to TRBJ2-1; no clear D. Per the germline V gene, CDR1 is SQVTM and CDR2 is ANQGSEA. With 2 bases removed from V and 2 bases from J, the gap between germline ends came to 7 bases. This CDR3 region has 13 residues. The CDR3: CSVELLTYNEQFF. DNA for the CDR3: TGCAGCGTTGAACTTCTGACCTACAATGAGCAGTTCTTC.

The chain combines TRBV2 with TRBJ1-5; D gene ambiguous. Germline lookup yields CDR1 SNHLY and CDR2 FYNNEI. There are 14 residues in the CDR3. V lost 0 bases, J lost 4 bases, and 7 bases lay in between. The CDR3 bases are TGTGCCAGCAGTGAAGCGCTTCGGAATCAGCCCCAGCATTTT. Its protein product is CASSEALRNQPQHF.

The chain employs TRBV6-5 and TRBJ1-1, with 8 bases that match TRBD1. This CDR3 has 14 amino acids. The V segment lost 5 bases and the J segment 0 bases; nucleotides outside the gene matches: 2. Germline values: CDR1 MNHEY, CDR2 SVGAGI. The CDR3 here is CASSPGQVNTEAFF. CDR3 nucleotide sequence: TGTGCCAGCAGTCCGGGACAGGTGAACACTGAAGCTTTCTTT.

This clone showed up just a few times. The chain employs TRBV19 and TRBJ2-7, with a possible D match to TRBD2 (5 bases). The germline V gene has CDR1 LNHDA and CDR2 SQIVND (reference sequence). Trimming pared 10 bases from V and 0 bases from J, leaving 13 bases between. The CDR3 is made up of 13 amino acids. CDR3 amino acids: CATGKPFSYEQYF. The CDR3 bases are TGTGCCACCGGGAAACCATTCTCCTACGAGCAGTACTTC.

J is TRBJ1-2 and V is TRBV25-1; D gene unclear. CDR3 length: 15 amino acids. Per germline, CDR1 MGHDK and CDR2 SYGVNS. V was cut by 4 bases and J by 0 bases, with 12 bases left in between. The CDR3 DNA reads TGTGCCAGCAGTGGGCGCCCGGCAGCTAACTATGGCTACACCTTC. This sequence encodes CASSGRPAANYGYTF.

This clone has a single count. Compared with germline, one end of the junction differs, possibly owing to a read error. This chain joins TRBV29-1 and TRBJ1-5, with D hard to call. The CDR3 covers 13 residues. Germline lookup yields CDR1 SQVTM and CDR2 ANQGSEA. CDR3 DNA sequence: TGCAGCGTTGGGGGAGAGAGCAATCGGCCCCAGCATTTT. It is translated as CSVGGESNRPQHF.

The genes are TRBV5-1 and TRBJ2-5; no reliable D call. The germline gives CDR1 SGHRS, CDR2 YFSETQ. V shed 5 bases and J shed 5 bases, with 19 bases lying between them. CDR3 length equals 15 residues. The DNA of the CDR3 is TGCGCCAGCAGTCCCCCTCTAGGTTCAGTGGAGACCCAGTACTTC. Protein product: CASSPPLGSVETQYF.

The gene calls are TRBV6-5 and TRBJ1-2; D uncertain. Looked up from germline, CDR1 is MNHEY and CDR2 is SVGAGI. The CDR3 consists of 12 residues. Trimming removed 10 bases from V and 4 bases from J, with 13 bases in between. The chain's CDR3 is CANWGGPYGYTF. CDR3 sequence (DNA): TGTGCCAACTGGGGTGGACCCTATGGCTACACCTTC.

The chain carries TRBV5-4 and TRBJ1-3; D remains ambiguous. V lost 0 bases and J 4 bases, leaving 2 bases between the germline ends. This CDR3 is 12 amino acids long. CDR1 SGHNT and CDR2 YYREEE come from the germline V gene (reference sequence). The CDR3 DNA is TGTGCCAGCAGCTTGGACGGAAACACCATATATTTT. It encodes CASSLDGNTIYF. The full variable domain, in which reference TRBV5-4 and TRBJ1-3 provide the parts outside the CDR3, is ETGVTQSPTHLIKTRGQQVTLRCSSQSGHNTVSWYQQALGQGPQFIFQYYREEENGRGNFPPRFSGLQFPNYSSELNVNALELDDSALYLCASSLDGNTIYFGEGSWLTVV.

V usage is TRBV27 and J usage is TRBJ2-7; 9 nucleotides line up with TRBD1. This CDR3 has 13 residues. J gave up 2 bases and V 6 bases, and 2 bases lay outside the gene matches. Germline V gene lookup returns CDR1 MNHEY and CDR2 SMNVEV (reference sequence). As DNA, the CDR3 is TGTGCCAGCAGGAGACAGGGGGCCTACGAGCAGTACTTC. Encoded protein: CASRRQGAYEQYF.

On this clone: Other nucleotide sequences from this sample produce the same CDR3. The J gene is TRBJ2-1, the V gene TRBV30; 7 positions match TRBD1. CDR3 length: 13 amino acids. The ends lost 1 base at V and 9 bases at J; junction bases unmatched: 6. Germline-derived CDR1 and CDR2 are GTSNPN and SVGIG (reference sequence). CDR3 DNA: TGTGCCTGGAGTGGGGTAGCAGGGGGTGAGCAGTTCTTC. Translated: CAWSGVAGGEQFF. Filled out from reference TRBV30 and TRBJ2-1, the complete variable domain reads SQTIHQWPATLVQPVGSPLSLECTVEGTSNPNLYWYRQAAGRGLQLLFYSVGIGQISSEVPQNLSASRPQDRQFILSSKKLLLSDSGFYLCAWSGVAGGEQFFGPGTRLTVL.

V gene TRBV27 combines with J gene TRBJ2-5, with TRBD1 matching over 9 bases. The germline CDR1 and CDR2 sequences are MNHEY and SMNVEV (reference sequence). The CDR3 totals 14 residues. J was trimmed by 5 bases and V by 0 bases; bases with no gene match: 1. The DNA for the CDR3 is TGTGCCAGCAGTTTATCGACAGGGGGTGAGACCCAGTACTTC. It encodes CASSLSTGGETQYF.

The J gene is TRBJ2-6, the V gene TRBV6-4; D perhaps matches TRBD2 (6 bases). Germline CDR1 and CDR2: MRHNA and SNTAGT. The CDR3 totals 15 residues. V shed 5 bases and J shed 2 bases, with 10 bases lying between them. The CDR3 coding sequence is TGTGCCAGCAGTTGGGGGGACGCTGGGGCCAACGTCCTGACTTTC. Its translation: CASSWGDAGANVLTF.

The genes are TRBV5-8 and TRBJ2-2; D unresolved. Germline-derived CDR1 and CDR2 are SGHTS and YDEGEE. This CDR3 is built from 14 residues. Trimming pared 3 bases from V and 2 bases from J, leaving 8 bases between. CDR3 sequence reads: CASSSRTNTGELFF. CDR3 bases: TGTGCCAGCAGCTCCCGAACCAACACCGGGGAGCTGTTTTTT.